These 21 T cell receptor beta chains came from one sample sequenced in a study of naive and memory T cell subsets. Amplification of ligated cDNA took four PCR rounds with SP2 and nested alpha and beta constant primers. Via MiXCR, TCRdb re-called the UMI-ligation and nested PCR reads, giving one row per CDR3 protein. The sample lists around 37,000 distinct CDR3 sequences; approximately 10% were seen once. Treatment given: skin biopsy from PPD injection site in Mantoux-positive individual. A UMI-containing oligonucleotide was joined by 3' ligation to the TCR cDNA template. Sample: skin, taken from a tuberculin skin test site. The origin of the receptors is an adult in good health.

The table lists this clonotype with a few counts. The chain has TRBV7-2 and TRBJ1-1; the match to TRBD1 covers 8 bases. The CDR3 contains 14 residues. V shed 0 bases, J shed 5 bases, and the junction held 2 bases outside the gene matches. The germline CDR1 and CDR2 sequences are SGHTA and FQGNSA. DNA for the CDR3: TGTGCCAGCAGCTTAGCTTGGACAGGGACTGAAGCTTTCTTT. Protein sequence: CASSLAWTGTEAFF.

V usage is TRBV18 and J usage is TRBJ2-5; 10 bases agree with TRBD1. Germline V gene sequence: CDR1 KGHSH, CDR2 LQKENI. Unmatched junction bases numbered 6, after V lost 4 bases and J lost 4 bases. The CDR3 extends over 15 amino acids. DNA for the CDR3: TGTGCCAGCTCACTCGGGACAGGGGCGACAGAGACCCAGTACTTC. Translation gives CASSLGTGATETQYF.

This clonotype has a handful of counts. The chain joins TRBV5-1 to TRBJ2-5; D gene uncertain. The ends were cut back, 4 bases at V and 0 bases at J, with 7 bases in the middle. Germline V gene data show CDR1 as SGHRS and CDR2 as YFSETQ. The CDR3 is 13 residues long. CDR3 sequence (DNA): TGCGCCAGCAGCCTTCTTGACCAAGAGACCCAGTACTTC. It specifies CASSLLDQETQYF.

For the CDR3, the DNA is TGCGCCAGCAGCCCGAGGACTAGCGGCCTTAGCTCCTACAATGAGCAGTTCTTC. Its translation is CASSPRTSGLSSYNEQFF. The genes are TRBV5-1 and TRBJ2-1, with 10 bases fitting TRBD2. CDR1 SGHRS and CDR2 YFSETQ come from the germline V gene. CDR3 length: 18 amino acids. Germline trimming cut 4 bases from V and 0 bases from J; bases unmatched to any gene: 10.

The genes are TRBV20-1 and TRBJ2-3, with 8 bases fitting TRBD2. The CDR3 runs to 13 residues. J lost 1 base, V lost 5 bases, and 2 bases had no gene match. Germline lookup yields CDR1 DFQATT and CDR2 SNEGSKA (reference sequence). Here the CDR3 DNA reads TGCAGTGCTGAAGCGGGGGGCACAGATACGCAGTATTTT. As protein: CSAEAGGTDTQYF.

J is TRBJ1-2 and V is TRBV29-1; the match to TRBD1 covers 8 bases. Per the germline V gene, CDR1 is SQVTM and CDR2 is ANQGSEA. V trimming: 6 bases; J trimming: 6 bases; junction bases outside the gene matches: 6. This CDR3 has 12 amino acids. The CDR3 coding sequence is TGCAGCGTGGCTGGACAGGGCGATGGCTACACCTTC. Its protein is CSVAGQGDGYTF.

Many counts were recorded for this clonotype. The chain employs TRBV29-1 and TRBJ2-1; 8 bases fit TRBD1. Germline V gene lookup returns CDR1 SQVTM and CDR2 ANQGSEA. The CDR3 spans 13 residues. V shed 6 bases, J shed 2 bases, and the junction held 3 bases outside the gene matches. The CDR3 reads CSVQGQAYNEQFF. CDR3 DNA sequence: TGCAGCGTACAGGGACAGGCCTACAATGAGCAGTTCTTC.

The table lists this clonotype with a few counts. The V gene is TRBV6-6, the J gene TRBJ2-1, with 10 positions matching TRBD2. The length of the CDR3 is 16 residues. With V trimmed by 7 bases and J by 7 bases, 13 bases remained unmatched. From germline, CDR1 is MNHNY and CDR2 SVGAGI (reference sequence). The CDR3 nucleotides read TGTGCCAGCACCATAAAGAGCGGGGGGGACAATAATGAGCAGTTCTTC. Its translation: CASTIKSGGDNNEQFF.

This clonotype is deemed medium-sized (0.01 to 0.1%). The chain recombines TRBV2 with TRBJ2-7, with D maybe TRBD1 (6 bases). The length of the CDR3 is 13 residues. Germline CDR1 SNHLY, CDR2 FYNNEI. V gave up 7 bases and J gave up 3 bases, with 13 bases separating them. This CDR3 is CASTQSDSYEQYF. CDR3 DNA sequence: TGTGCCAGCACCCAATCGGACAGCTACGAGCAGTACTTC.

This clonotype was detected many times. The V gene is TRBV10-3, the J gene TRBJ2-7; D call uncertain. The CDR3 spans 15 residues. Germline CDR1 ENHRY, CDR2 SYGVKD. Trimming took 0 bases from V and 2 from J, leaving 11 bases between them. CDR3 nucleotides: TGTGCCATCAGTGAGTCGCCTATTTTGACCTACGAGCAGTACTTC. As protein: CAISESPILTYEQYF.

This clonotype was counted only a few times. CDR3 DNA sequence: TGTGCCAGCAGCAACACAGGGGTTGAAAAACTGTTTTTT. This translates into CASSNTGVEKLFF. This rearrangement joins TRBV7-9 to TRBJ1-4; 7 bases match TRBD1. Trimming removed 5 bases from V and 7 bases from J; junction bases left unmatched: 4. This CDR3 region has 13 residues. Germline values: CDR1 SEHNR, CDR2 FQNEAQ (reference sequence).

The chain combines TRBV7-9 with TRBJ2-6; D is perhaps TRBD2 (5 bases). The CDR3 extends over 16 amino acids. V gave up 2 bases and J gave up 2 bases, with 10 bases separating them. Germline values: CDR1 SEHNR, CDR2 FQNEAQ (reference sequence). In DNA form, the CDR3 reads TGTGCCAGCAGCTTAAATCGGGGTACTGGGGCCAACGTCCTGACTTTC. This gives the protein CASSLNRGTGANVLTF.

This clonotype was picked up a small number of times. The rearrangement joins TRBV6-4 to TRBJ2-5; the D gene is possibly TRBD1 (5 bases). Trimming shortened V by 2 bases and J by 5 bases, and 18 bases separated the two germline ends. CDR3 length: 16 amino acids. CDR1 and CDR2 (germline): MRHNA, SNTAGT. In DNA, the CDR3 is TGTGCCAGCAGTGACCTTTCCCAGGGCTCATGGGAGACCCAGTACTTC. This codes for CASSDLSQGSWETQYF.

CDR3 loop: CSARDFRGTNSPLHF. CDR3 in DNA: TGCAGTGCTAGAGACTTCAGGGGAACGAATTCACCCCTCCACTTT. The chain is built from TRBV20-1 and TRBJ1-6; the D gene is possibly TRBD1 (6 bases). Trimming took 0 bases from V and 7 from J, leaving 13 bases between them. The CDR3 is 15 amino acids. Germline-derived CDR1 and CDR2 are DFQATT and SNEGSKA (reference sequence).

J is TRBJ1-4 and V is TRBV2; D is possibly TRBD1 (5 bases). Germline V gene data show CDR1 as SNHLY and CDR2 as FYNNEI. This CDR3 comprises 14 residues. V was trimmed by 4 bases and J by 7 bases, leaving 13 bases between them. CDR3 residues: CASSVEGNGEKLFF. The CDR3 DNA reads TGTGCCAGCAGTGTGGAGGGGAACGGTGAAAAACTGTTTTTT. Supplemented by reference TRBV2 and TRBJ1-4, the full variable domain reads EPEVTQTPSHQVTQMGQEVILRCVPISNHLYFYWYRQILGQKVEFLVSFYNNEISEKSEIFDDQFSVERPDGSNFTLKIRSTKLEDSAMYFCASSVEGNGEKLFFGSGTQLSVL.

A few counts support this clonotype. The gene calls are TRBV28 and TRBJ1-5; D is unresolved. The CDR3 has 12 amino acids. V was shortened by 8 bases and J by 4 bases, with 9 bases between the two germline ends. Germline CDR1 is MDHEN and CDR2 is SYDVKM. CDR3 in DNA: TGTGCCAGCGAGGAATTAAATCAGCCCCAGCATTTT. It encodes CASEELNQPQHF. The entire variable domain, with the rest obtained from reference TRBV28 and TRBJ1-5, is as follows: DVKVTQSSRYLVKRTGEKVFLECVQDMDHENMFWYRQDPGLGLRLIYFSYDVKMKEKGDIPEGYSVSREKKERFSLILESASTNQTSMYLCASEELNQPQHFGDGTRLSIL.

The rearrangement uses TRBV6-7 and TRBJ2-1; TRBD2 agrees at 8 bases. TRBV6-7 is an ORF, with its function uncertain. This CDR3 is 15 amino acids long. Trimming cost V 8 bases and J 5 bases; bases outside gene matches: 11. CDR3 loop: CASEFSGSGNNEQFF. In DNA form, the CDR3 reads TGTGCCAGCGAATTCAGCGGGAGTGGTAACAATGAGCAGTTCTTC.

The J gene is TRBJ1-1, the V gene TRBV9, with D hard to call. The V end lost 0 bases, the J end lost 1 base, and 7 bases lay between the germline ends. The CDR3 contains 14 residues. Germline CDR1 SGDLS, CDR2 YYNGEE. Here the CDR3 reads CASSVVLRNTEAFF. The CDR3 region has the DNA TGTGCCAGCAGCGTAGTACTCCGGAACACTGAAGCTTTCTTT. Supplemented by reference TRBV9 and TRBJ1-1, the full variable domain reads DSGVTQTPKHLITATGQRVTLRCSPRSGDLSVYWYQQSLDQGLQFLIQYYNGEERAKGNILERFSAQQFPDLHSELNLSSLELGDSALYFCASSVVLRNTEAFFGQGTRLTVV.

This clonotype has only a few counts. The rearrangement uses TRBV15 and TRBJ2-3, with D hard to call. This CDR3 is 15 amino acids long. Germline CDR1 LNHNV, CDR2 YYDKDF (reference sequence). Trimming left V 1 base short and J 2 bases short, with 10 bases between. The CDR3 coding sequence is TGTGCCACCAGCAGAGGGGCGGAATCCACAGATACGCAGTATTTT. The encoded protein is CATSRGAESTDTQYF.

The chain links TRBV20-1 to TRBJ2-3; 8 bases align to TRBD2. The CDR3 is 17 amino acids. With V trimmed by 6 bases and J by 3 bases, 17 bases remained unmatched. Germline assignment: CDR1 DFQATT and CDR2 SNEGSKA (reference sequence). The CDR3 is CSAEPRGGSYTTDTQYF. CDR3 sequence (DNA): TGCAGTGCGGAGCCCCGGGGGGGCAGTTATACGACAGATACGCAGTATTTT.

The genes are TRBV30 and TRBJ2-7, with D perhaps TRBD1 (5 bases). V was pared by 3 bases and J by 1 base, with 7 bases between. The germline CDR1 and CDR2 sequences are GTSNPN and SVGIG (reference sequence). CDR3 length: 12 amino acids. The CDR3 region is CAWSKGSYEQYF. Here the CDR3 DNA reads TGTGCCTGGAGCAAGGGGTCCTACGAGCAGTACTTC.